Listed below are T cell receptor beta chains from one sample, sequenced in a study of beta chain features in type 1 diabetes. This table comes from immunoSEQ multiplex PCR, and its TCRdb copy is limited to in-frame clones, with some not included. The repertoire holds about 360,000 clones, with roughly 13% as singletons. Input material: naive CD4+ T cells from blood. The origin of the receptors is a man between 18 and 29 years old in good health. Both conserved end residues are part of each CDR3. D genes are given only for firm matches. A row's size may be missing; if present it is once, few, many or a size class.

D	V	size	J	CDR3
TRBD1	TRBV9	few	TRBJ1-2	CASSSGTGVADYGYTF
TRBD1	TRBV7-2	few	TRBJ2-2	CASSLGGGTNTGELFF
TRBD1	TRBV4-1	NA	TRBJ2-3	CASSHQGADTQYF
NA	TRBV10-3	NA	TRBJ2-7	CAISEGHSYEQYF
TRBD2	TRBV7-6	NA	TRBJ2-7	CASSSPRAGLAGQQYF
TRBD2	TRBV5-1	few	TRBJ2-1	CASSLTGLAYNEQFF
NA	TRBV30	NA	TRBJ1-2	CAWSGHAPGRDGYYGYTF
TRBD1	TRBV7-2	NA	TRBJ1-2	CASSLGAGGSNYGYTF
NA	TRBV21-1	few	TRBJ2-7	CASAVGQAYSYEQYF
TRBD1	TRBV9	NA	TRBJ2-1	CASSVQGALYNEQFF
NA	TRBV19	NA	TRBJ2-7	CASSRTGLASYEQYF
NA	TRBV28	NA	TRBJ2-5	CASRPYQGKGETQYF
TRBD1	TRBV7-9	few	TRBJ1-6	CASSLGQGVGNSPLHF
TRBD1	TRBV5-4	NA	TRBJ1-2	CASSVRTGDGYTF
NA	TRBV28	few	TRBJ2-5	CASSPPLAVKETQYF
TRBD1	TRBV7-3	NA	TRBJ1-1	CASSSDRGTEAFF
NA	TRBV9	NA	TRBJ2-7	CASSERGYYEQYF
TRBD1	TRBV4-3	NA	TRBJ1-5	CASSQDPHGGGEGQPQHF
NA	TRBV7-3	NA	TRBJ2-1	CASSSAIGNEQFF
NA	TRBV11-1	NA	TRBJ1-1	CASSFGGTEAFF
NA	TRBV28	few	TRBJ2-7	CASRHTEYEQYF
NA	TRBV28	NA	TRBJ2-3	CASSLQTVSSTDTQYF
NA	TRBV7-9	NA	TRBJ2-1	CASSPNTYNEQFF
TRBD2	TRBV15	NA	NA	CATSRDVSGGSYEQYF
TRBD1	TRBV28	NA	TRBJ1-2	CASSWTGYGYTF
NA	TRBV11-3	few	TRBJ2-1	CASSKDSYNEQFF
TRBD1	TRBV18	few	TRBJ2-7	CASSQGASYEQYF
NA	TRBV9	NA	TRBJ2-2	CASSVDSLSNTGELFF
NA	TRBV5-6	few	TRBJ1-2	CASSLVGQTYGYTF
TRBD2	TRBV18	NA	TRBJ2-7	CASSPPAGAYEQYF
NA	TRBV9	NA	TRBJ2-2	CASSVSPGTGELFF
NA	TRBV9	few	TRBJ2-3	CASSVGSSDADTQYF
NA	TRBV5-1	few	TRBJ2-2	CASSLRGSAGELFF
NA	TRBV5-4	few	TRBJ2-2	CASSLQHSTGELFF
TRBD2	TRBV10-3	NA	TRBJ2-1	CAISDWASGGLSSYNEQFF
TRBD1	TRBV28	few	TRBJ2-7	CASSPPLGQGAAEQYF
TRBD1	TRBV18	NA	TRBJ2-7	CASSPPGTGGYEQYF
TRBD1	TRBV10-3	NA	TRBJ2-3	CAISDRGLTGTDTQYF
NA	TRBV7-2	few	TRBJ1-3	CASSQGGAGNTIYF
TRBD1	TRBV5-1	NA	TRBJ1-2	CASSSGQGGGYTF
TRBD1	TRBV29-1	few	TRBJ1-4	CSVGEAGTGEKLFF
TRBD2	TRBV19	once	TRBJ2-3	CASQIAGGGDTQYF
NA	TRBV7-9	few	TRBJ2-2	CASSLPVYTGELFF
NA	TRBV7-2	few	TRBJ1-1	CASRRQAFLNTEAFF
TRBD2	TRBV29-1	few	TRBJ2-7	CSVSAGSGRAYEQYF